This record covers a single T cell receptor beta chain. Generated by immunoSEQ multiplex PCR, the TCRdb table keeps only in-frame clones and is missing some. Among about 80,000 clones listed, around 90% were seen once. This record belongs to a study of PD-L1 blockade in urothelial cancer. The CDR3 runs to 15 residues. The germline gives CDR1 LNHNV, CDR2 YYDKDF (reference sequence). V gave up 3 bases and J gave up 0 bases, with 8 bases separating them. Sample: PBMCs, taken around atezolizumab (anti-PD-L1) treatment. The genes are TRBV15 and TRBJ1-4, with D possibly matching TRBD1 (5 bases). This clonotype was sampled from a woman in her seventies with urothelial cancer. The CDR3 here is CATSRDTATNEKLFF. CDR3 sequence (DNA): TGTGCCACCAGCAGGGACACTGCAACTAATGAAAAACTGTTTTTT. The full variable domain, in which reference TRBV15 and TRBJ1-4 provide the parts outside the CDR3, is DAMVIQNPRYQVTQFGKPVTLSCSQTLNHNVMYWYQQKSSQAPKLLFHYYDKDFNNEADTPDNFQSRRPNTSFCFLDIRSPGLGDTAMYLCATSRDTATNEKLFFGSGTQLSVL.